This T cell receptor (beta chain) is from a study of response to subunit inactivated influenza vaccine. The CDR3 spans 12 residues. V was clipped by 7 bases and J by 6 bases, with 12 bases between them. Germline CDR1 is MDHEN and CDR2 is SYDVKM. In its sample, this clonotype was seen many times. TCRdb fed the RT-PCR reads into MiXCR, producing one record per CDR3 protein. The table has around 300,000 distinct CDR3 sequences, 22% seen once; the top ten hold 10% to 13%. This rearrangement joins TRBV28 to TRBJ1-1; D remains ambiguous. Sequenced here: PBMCs from blood, sampled approximately 20 months after vaccination. This clonotype was sampled from a man aged 50-75 years who received an inactivated influenza vaccine. The CDR3 loop is CASTRIRAEAFF. In DNA, the CDR3 is TGTGCCAGCACCCGTATAAGGGCTGAAGCTTTCTTT.